This T cell receptor beta chain is drawn from a study of identical twins. V dropped 0 bases and J dropped 5 bases, with 12 bases sitting between them. The germline V gene encodes CDR1 SGHRS and CDR2 YFSETQ. The CDR3 runs to 15 residues. Whole-study findings and limits: Analyses of zero insertions could be partly confounded by invariant MAIT and iNKT cells. Abundant beta clonotypes from cord blood bore fewer insertions; memory repertoires lacked this pattern.

Via MiXCR, TCRdb re-called the 5' RACE reads, giving one row per CDR3 protein. The sample holds about 1.7 million distinct CDR3 sequences, less than 40% seen once. This clonotype showed up just a few times. Its antigen remains unidentified. This clonotype was obtained from a newborn girl in good health. The sequencing sample was made of cord blood. The rearrangement joins TRBV5-1 to TRBJ2-1; perhaps TRBD1 as D (6 bases). The CDR3 region has the DNA TGCGCCAGCAGCTTGGATCATAACAGGGACAATGAGCAGTTCTTC. It codes for CASSLDHNRDNEQFF.